This T cell receptor (beta chain) is from a study of T-cell memory formation after mild COVID-19. Study conclusions and caveats: Mainly in CM and EM were contracting CD4+ clones; CD8+ were in EMRA.

As regards this clonotype: Its antigen is not identified.

A single record per CDR3 protein comes from TCRdb applying MiXCR to the 5' RACE reads. The sample has around 130,000 distinct CDR3 sequences; about 6.5% are singletons. Germline V gives CDR1 SGHRS, CDR2 YFSETQ. The CDR3 has 14 residues. V was clipped by 5 bases and J by 1 base, with 12 bases between them. The sequencing sample was made of PBMCs or a T cell subset sorted from them (not recorded which). The rearrangement links TRBV5-1 to TRBJ1-1; D gene unclear. The sequence came from an adult woman who had mild COVID-19 (a few samples of this study predate the infection). Cell type and time point are not known. This CDR3 is CASREQLQNTEAFF. CDR3 coding DNA: TGCGCCAGCAGAGAACAGCTTCAGAACACTGAAGCTTTCTTT.